The rows below give T cell receptor beta chains drawn from one sample of a study of spatial heterogeneity in lung cancer. TCRdb independently ran MiXCR on the 5' RACE reads; one entry per CDR3 protein. Of about 92,000 distinct CDR3 sequences listed, roughly 12% are singletons. Sample: PBMCs, taken at surgery. Source of these receptors: a male donor with early-stage non-small cell lung cancer. CDR3s include the opening cysteine and the closing phenylalanine or tryptophan. Size values are once, few and many counts, or a class for expanded clones, and some rows have none.

TRBV5-1,.,CASSQAGPGGMNTEAFF
TRBV20-1,few,CSASAGQGSWAFF
TRBV28,few,CASRRSIGRNIQYF
TRBV7-2,few,CASSLGGRAETQYF
TRBV20-1,.,CSASTLAGGLFNPTDTQYF
TRBV9,few,CASSVRTGISGELFF
TRBV30,.,CAWSLAGDVDTQYF
TRBV15,.,CATSRERASTYEQYF
TRBV28,few,CASGFRGEQYF
TRBV6-1,many,CASSERQAYNEQFF
TRBV3-1,.,CASGQSDTQYF
TRBV20-1,.,CSAREGASATGELFF
TRBV5-1,.,CASSLEAQRKTQYF
TRBV7-2,many,CASSTRTGEAKNIQYF
TRBV7-2,.,CASSLDYSQRPQHF
TRBV20-1,few,CSAGRQGWEQYF
TRBV9,.,CASSPHRGNLLLYNEQFF
TRBV4-1,few,CASKRNGGTEAFF
TRBV12-3/TRBV12-4,many,CASSQGRNTGELFF
TRBV23-1,.,CASSWDSSANTGELFF
TRBV28,.,CASGLGQYYEQYF
TRBV7-2,.,CASSLGPGDYGYTF
TRBV7-2,few,CASSFSYEKLFF
TRBV6-2/TRBV6-3,many,CASSWDRDGYNEQFF
TRBV4-2,.,CASSLGTSGGEETQYF
TRBV20-1,few,CSAPRWGTRNTEAFF
TRBV7-8,many,CASSLFASRSTSLPDTQYF
TRBV6-5,few,CASSYYTGPSSYEQYF
TRBV5-1,few,CASSLKTGFDVDTQYF
TRBV6-2/TRBV6-3,few,CASSYLGLAGSTYEQYF
TRBV28,many,CASSLAGTGELFF
TRBV20-1,many,CSARGGHSSGANVLTF
TRBV4-1,many,CASSQDNRVYEQYF
TRBV7-2,few,CASSLVGSGRRYF
TRBV29-1,many,CSVGQGRRDTQYF
TRBV5-1,few,CASSLTRPSYNSPLHF
TRBV7-2,.,CASSANGGAWNTEAFF
TRBV2,few,CASKNRAADQPQHF
TRBV7-3,many,CASSLHPPTGGDTEAFF
TRBV7-8,many,CASSITGTSTYEQYF
TRBV9,.,CASSVARFDNEQFF
TRBV5-6,few,CASSAGLAALAQYF
TRBV29-1,many,CSVSSTHSNTEAFF
TRBV5-4,few,CASTGSSYNEQFF
TRBV12-3/TRBV12-4,many,CASSPGQVQETQYF
TRBV7-8,.,CASSLVGGNSGANVLTF
TRBV7-2,few,CASSWDRENQPQHF
TRBV13,.,CASRPTGVATEAFF